This is a list of T cell receptor beta chains from one sample in a study of blood T cells in healthy people across ages. Each CDR3 protein is one row after TCRdb ran MiXCR on the 5' RACE reads. The table has about 290,000 distinct CDR3 sequences, about 25% seen once; the top ten hold roughly 30%. Sequences were obtained from blood. The receptors were gathered from a woman in her 70s in good health. CDR3s include the opening cysteine and the closing phenylalanine or tryptophan. The order of the fields is J gene, clone size, D gene, V gene, CDR3 DNA, CDR3 protein. D genes are given only for firm matches. The size of a clone is reported for some rows only, either as once, few or many, or as a class for expanded clones.

J gene: TRBJ2-4; clone size: few; D gene: TRBD2; V gene: TRBV4-1; CDR3 DNA: TGCGCCAGCAGCCAACCAACTAGCGGTCTAGCCAAAAACATTCAGTACTTC; CDR3 protein: CASSQPTSGLAKNIQYF
J gene: TRBJ2-7; clone size: NA; D gene: TRBD2; V gene: TRBV4-2; CDR3 DNA: TGTGCCAGCAGCCAAGAGTTAGCGGGAGGGCCAGACGAGCAGTACTTC; CDR3 protein: CASSQELAGGPDEQYF
J gene: TRBJ2-4; clone size: NA; D gene: TRBD2; V gene: TRBV7-2; CDR3 DNA: TGTGCCAGCAGGGAGACAGTAGCGGGAAACATTCAGTACTTC; CDR3 protein: CASRETVAGNIQYF
J gene: TRBJ2-1; clone size: NA; D gene: NA; V gene: TRBV28; CDR3 DNA: TGTGCCAGCAGTTCATTGATATCCAGGGAGAATGAGCAGTTCTTC; CDR3 protein: CASSSLISRENEQFF
J gene: TRBJ2-7; clone size: NA; D gene: NA; V gene: TRBV3-1; CDR3 DNA: TGTGCCAGCAGCCAAGGTTCCCTCTACGAGCAGTACTTC; CDR3 protein: CASSQGSLYEQYF
J gene: TRBJ1-2; clone size: few; D gene: NA; V gene: TRBV28; CDR3 DNA: TGTGCCAGCAGATCAACGTATCTAAGGGGAAACGATGGCTACACCTTC; CDR3 protein: CASRSTYLRGNDGYTF
J gene: TRBJ2-1; clone size: NA; D gene: TRBD2; V gene: TRBV7-6; CDR3 DNA: TGTGCCAGCGGCCTACTAGCGGGACTCAATGAGCAGTTCTTC; CDR3 protein: CASGLLAGLNEQFF
J gene: TRBJ2-4; clone size: many; D gene: NA; V gene: TRBV6-2/TRBV6-3; CDR3 DNA: TGTGCCATAGGGGTAGCCAAAAACATTCAGTACTTC; CDR3 protein: CAIGVAKNIQYF
J gene: TRBJ1-5; clone size: many; D gene: TRBD1; V gene: TRBV20-1; CDR3 DNA: TGCAGTGCTAGTCGCGACAGGGGGGATCAGCCCCAGCATTTT; CDR3 protein: CSASRDRGDQPQHF
J gene: TRBJ2-7; clone size: NA; D gene: NA; V gene: TRBV6-1; CDR3 DNA: TGTGCCAGCAGTGGCAGGGTCCACGAGCAGTACTTC; CDR3 protein: CASSGRVHEQYF
J gene: TRBJ2-5; clone size: few; D gene: NA; V gene: TRBV7-7; CDR3 DNA: TGTGCTAGCAGCGCCGGGGTTGAACCCTGGACCCAGTACTTC; CDR3 protein: CASSAGVEPWTQYF
J gene: TRBJ2-3; clone size: NA; D gene: TRBD2; V gene: TRBV5-1; CDR3 DNA: TGCGCCAGCTTTCTAGCGGGCGGCCCAGATACGCAGTATTTT; CDR3 protein: CASFLAGGPDTQYF
J gene: TRBJ2-1; clone size: NA; D gene: TRBD1; V gene: TRBV20-1; CDR3 DNA: TGCAGTGCTAGAGGCAGGGGGCTTGGGAATGAGCAGTTCTTC; CDR3 protein: CSARGRGLGNEQFF
J gene: TRBJ2-7; clone size: few; D gene: TRBD2; V gene: TRBV3-1; CDR3 DNA: TGTGCCAGCAGCCAAATGGGCGGGAGGCGAGAGCAGTACTTC; CDR3 protein: CASSQMGGRREQYF
J gene: TRBJ2-5; clone size: few; D gene: TRBD2; V gene: TRBV5-4; CDR3 DNA: TGTGCCAGCAGCGCGTGGGGGGGCCAAGAGACCCAGTACTTC; CDR3 protein: CASSAWGGQETQYF
J gene: TRBJ2-7; clone size: few; D gene: NA; V gene: TRBV4-3; CDR3 DNA: TGCGCCAGCAGCCCCGCGTCGGGATGGACCGAGCAGTACTTC; CDR3 protein: CASSPASGWTEQYF
J gene: TRBJ2-1; clone size: NA; D gene: TRBD2; V gene: TRBV24-1; CDR3 DNA: TGTGCCACCAGTGACAGAGCGGGAGGGTCCTACAATGAGCAGTTCTTC; CDR3 protein: CATSDRAGGSYNEQFF
J gene: TRBJ2-1; clone size: NA; D gene: NA; V gene: TRBV2; CDR3 DNA: TGTGCCAGCAGTGACCGGGACGGATGGTACAATGAGCAGTTCTTC; CDR3 protein: CASSDRDGWYNEQFF
J gene: TRBJ1-1; clone size: NA; D gene: NA; V gene: TRBV7-2; CDR3 DNA: TGTGCCAGCAGCCCCGTTGTGGGAAACACTGAAGCTTTCTTT; CDR3 protein: CASSPVVGNTEAFF
J gene: TRBJ2-2; clone size: few; D gene: TRBD2; V gene: TRBV3-1; CDR3 DNA: TGTGCCAGCAGCCAGGGAGGGAGTACGGGCACCGGGGAGCTGTTTTTT; CDR3 protein: CASSQGGSTGTGELFF
J gene: TRBJ2-5; clone size: few; D gene: NA; V gene: TRBV3-1; CDR3 DNA: TGTGCCAGCAGCCAGAATCCAGCGTCCCAAGAGACCCAGTACTTC; CDR3 protein: CASSQNPASQETQYF